This TCR beta chain was retrieved from a study of blood T cell repertoires in COVID-19. The data were produced by immunoSEQ multiplex PCR, yet TCRdb's version contains in-frame clones alone and is incomplete. The data contain around 93,000 clones, approximately 80% of them singletons. The CDR3 is made up of 15 amino acids. Trimming removed 3 bases from V and 0 bases from J, with 9 bases in between. CDR1 MDHEN and CDR2 SYDVKM come from the germline V gene. The sequenced material came from peripheral blood. The chain uses TRBV28 and TRBJ1-5, with D tentatively TRBD1 (5 bases). The source is a man aged 55 to 70 with acute or convalescent COVID-19. CDR3 sequence (DNA): TGTGCCAGCAGTTTTGGGGCAAATAGCAATCAGCCCCAGCATTTT. This sequence encodes CASSFGANSNQPQHF.